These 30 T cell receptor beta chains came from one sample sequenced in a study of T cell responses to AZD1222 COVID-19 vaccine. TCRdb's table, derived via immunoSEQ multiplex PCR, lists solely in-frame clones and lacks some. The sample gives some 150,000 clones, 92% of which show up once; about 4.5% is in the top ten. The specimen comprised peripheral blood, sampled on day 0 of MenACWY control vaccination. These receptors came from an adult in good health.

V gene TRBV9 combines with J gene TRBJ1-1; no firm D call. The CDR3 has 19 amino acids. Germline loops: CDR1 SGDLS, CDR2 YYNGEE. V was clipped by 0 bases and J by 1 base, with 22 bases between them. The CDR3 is CASSVGFSGLTVANTEAFF. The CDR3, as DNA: TGTGCCAGCAGCGTAGGTTTTTCAGGCTTAACGGTTGCGAACACTGAAGCTTTCTTT.

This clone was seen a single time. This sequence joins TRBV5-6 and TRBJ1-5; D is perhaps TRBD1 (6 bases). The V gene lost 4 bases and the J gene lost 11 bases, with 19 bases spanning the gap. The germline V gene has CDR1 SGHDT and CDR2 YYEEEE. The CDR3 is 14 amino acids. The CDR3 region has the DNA TGTGCCAGCAGCACGTCACACAGGGCAACGACCCAGCATTTT. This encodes CASSTSHRATTQHF. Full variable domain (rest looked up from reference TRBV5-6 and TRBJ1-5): DAGVTQSPTHLIKTRGQQVTLRCSPKSGHDTVSWYQQALGQGPQFIFQYYEEEERQRGNFPDRFSGHQFPNYSSELNVNALLLGDSALYLCASSTSHRATTQHFGDGTRLSIL.

In DNA form, the CDR3 reads TGTGCCAGCAGCTTGCCGCCAAGCGGGGGGTACACAGATACGCAGTATTTT. It encodes CASSLPPSGGYTDTQYF. The rearrangement uses TRBV7-9 and TRBJ2-3, with 9 bases matching TRBD2. The V gene end was trimmed by 3 bases and the J gene end by 2 bases; junction bases not matched to a gene: 9. CDR3 size: 17 residues. CDR1 SEHNR and CDR2 FQNEAQ come from the germline V gene (reference sequence).

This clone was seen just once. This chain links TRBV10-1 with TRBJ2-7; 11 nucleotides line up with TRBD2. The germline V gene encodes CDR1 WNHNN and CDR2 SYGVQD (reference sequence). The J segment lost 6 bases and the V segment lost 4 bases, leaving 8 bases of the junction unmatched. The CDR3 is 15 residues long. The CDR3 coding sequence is TGCGCCAGCAGTGCGGTTCTAGCGGGAGGTTCCGAGCAGTACTTC. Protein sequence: CASSAVLAGGSEQYF.

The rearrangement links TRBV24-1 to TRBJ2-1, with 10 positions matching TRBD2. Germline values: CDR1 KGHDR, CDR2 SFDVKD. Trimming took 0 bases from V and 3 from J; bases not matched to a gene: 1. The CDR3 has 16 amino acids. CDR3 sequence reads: CATSDLASGSYNEQFF. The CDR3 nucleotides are TGTGCCACCAGTGATTTGGCTAGCGGGAGCTACAATGAGCAGTTCTTC.

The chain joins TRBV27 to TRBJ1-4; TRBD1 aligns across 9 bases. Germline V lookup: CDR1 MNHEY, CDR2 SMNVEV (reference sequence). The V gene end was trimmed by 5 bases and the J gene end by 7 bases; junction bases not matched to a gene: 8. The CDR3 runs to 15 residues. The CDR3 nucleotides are TGTGCCAGCAGTGACGAGACAGGGGGGGCTGAAAAACTGTTTTTT. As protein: CASSDETGGAEKLFF.

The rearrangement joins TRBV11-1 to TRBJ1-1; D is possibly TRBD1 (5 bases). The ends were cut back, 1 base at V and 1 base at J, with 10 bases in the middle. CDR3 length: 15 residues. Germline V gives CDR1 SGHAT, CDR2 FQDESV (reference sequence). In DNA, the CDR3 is TGTGCCAGCAGCTTAGGACCTACAGGGAACACTGAAGCTTTCTTT. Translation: CASSLGPTGNTEAFF.

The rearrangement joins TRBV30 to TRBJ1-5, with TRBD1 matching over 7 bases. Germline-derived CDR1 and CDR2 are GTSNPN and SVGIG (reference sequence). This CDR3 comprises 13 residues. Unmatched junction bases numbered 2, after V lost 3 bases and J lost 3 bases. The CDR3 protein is CAWRGQFNQPQHF. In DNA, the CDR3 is TGTGCCTGGAGGGGACAGTTCAATCAGCCCCAGCATTTT.

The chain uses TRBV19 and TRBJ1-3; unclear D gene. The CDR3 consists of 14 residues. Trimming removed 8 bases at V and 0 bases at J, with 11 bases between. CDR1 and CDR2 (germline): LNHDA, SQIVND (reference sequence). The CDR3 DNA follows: TGTGCCAGTCGCGTCGCTCACTCTGGAAACACCATATATTTT. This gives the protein CASRVAHSGNTIYF.

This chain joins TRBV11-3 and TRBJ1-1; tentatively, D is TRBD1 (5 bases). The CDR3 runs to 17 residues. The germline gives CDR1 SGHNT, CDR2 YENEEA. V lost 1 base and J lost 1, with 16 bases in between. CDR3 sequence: CASSLGGWVRRNTEAFF. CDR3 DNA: TGTGCCAGCAGCTTAGGGGGCTGGGTTCGCAGGAACACTGAAGCTTTCTTT.

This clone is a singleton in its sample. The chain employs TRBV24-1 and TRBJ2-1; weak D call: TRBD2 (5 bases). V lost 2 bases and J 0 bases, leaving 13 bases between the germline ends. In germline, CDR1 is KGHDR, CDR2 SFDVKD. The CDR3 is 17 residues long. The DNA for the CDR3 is TGTGCCACCAGTGATTCGATAGCGCCTTCCTCCTACAATGAGCAGTTCTTC. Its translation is CATSDSIAPSSYNEQFF.

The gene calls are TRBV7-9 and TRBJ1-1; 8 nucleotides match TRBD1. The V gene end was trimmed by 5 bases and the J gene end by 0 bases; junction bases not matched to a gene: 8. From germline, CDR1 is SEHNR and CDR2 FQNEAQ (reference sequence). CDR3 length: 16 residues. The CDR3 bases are TGTGCCAGCAGCCCTTGGCAGGGGGCTATGAACACTGAAGCTTTCTTT. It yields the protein CASSPWQGAMNTEAFF.

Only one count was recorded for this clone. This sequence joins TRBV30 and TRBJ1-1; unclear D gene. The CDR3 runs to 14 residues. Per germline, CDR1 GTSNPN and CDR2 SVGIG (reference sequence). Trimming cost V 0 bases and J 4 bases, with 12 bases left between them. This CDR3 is CAWSVSLQATEAFF. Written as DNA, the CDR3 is TGTGCCTGGAGTGTAAGCCTCCAAGCCACTGAAGCTTTCTTT.

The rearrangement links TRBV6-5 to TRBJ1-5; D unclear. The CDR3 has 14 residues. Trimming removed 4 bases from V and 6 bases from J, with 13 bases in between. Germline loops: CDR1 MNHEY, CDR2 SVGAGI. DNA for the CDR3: TGTGCCAGCAGTTCCCCGGGGTCGGGTCAGCCCCAGCATTTT. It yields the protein CASSSPGSGQPQHF.

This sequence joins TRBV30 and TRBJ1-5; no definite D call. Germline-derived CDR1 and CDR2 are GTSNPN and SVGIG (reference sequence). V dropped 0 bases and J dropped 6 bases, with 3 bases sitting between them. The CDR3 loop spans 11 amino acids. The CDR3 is CAWSVGQPQHF. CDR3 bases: TGTGCCTGGAGTGTAGGTCAGCCCCAGCATTTT.

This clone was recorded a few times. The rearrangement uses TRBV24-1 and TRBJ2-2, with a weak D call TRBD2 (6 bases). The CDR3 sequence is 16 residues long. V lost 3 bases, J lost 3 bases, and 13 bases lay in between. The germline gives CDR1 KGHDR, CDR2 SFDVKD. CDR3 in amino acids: CATSDRGLWDTGELFF. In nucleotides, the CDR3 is TGTGCCACCAGTGATCGGGGACTGTGGGACACCGGGGAGCTGTTTTTT.

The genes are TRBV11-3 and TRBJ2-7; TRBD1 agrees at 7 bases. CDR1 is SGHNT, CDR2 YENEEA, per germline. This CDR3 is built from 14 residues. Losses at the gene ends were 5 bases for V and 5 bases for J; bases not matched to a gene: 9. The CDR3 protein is CASSTSTGSHEQYF. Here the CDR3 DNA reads TGTGCCAGCAGCACATCGACAGGGTCCCACGAGCAGTACTTC.

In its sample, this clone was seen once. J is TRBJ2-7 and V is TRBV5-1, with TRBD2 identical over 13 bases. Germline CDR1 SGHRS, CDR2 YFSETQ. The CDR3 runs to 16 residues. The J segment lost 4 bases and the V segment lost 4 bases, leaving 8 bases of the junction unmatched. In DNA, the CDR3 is TGCGCCAGCAGCACACTAGCGGGAGGGCCGGGTTACGAGCAGTACTTC. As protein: CASSTLAGGPGYEQYF. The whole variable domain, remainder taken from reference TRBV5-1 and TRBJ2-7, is KAGVTQTPRYLIKTRGQQVTLSCSPISGHRSVSWYQQTPGQGLQFLFEYFSETQRNKGNFPGRFSGRQFSNSRSEMNVSTLELGDSALYLCASSTLAGGPGYEQYFGPGTRLTVT.

Here the CDR3 reads CASVGLLQETQYF. In DNA, the CDR3 is TGTGCCAGTGTGGGCTTACTTCAAGAGACCCAGTACTTC. V usage is TRBV2 and J usage is TRBJ2-5, with D unresolved. V gave up 9 bases and J gave up 2 bases, with 13 bases separating them. The CDR3 runs to 13 residues. CDR1 is SNHLY and CDR2 is FYNNEI in the germline V gene.

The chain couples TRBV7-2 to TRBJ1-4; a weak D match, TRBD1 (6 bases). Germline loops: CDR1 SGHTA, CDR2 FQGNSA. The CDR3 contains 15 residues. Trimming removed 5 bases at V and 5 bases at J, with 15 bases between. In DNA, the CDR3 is TGTGCCAGCAGCCCTCCGGGACAACCGAATGAAAAACTGTTTTTT. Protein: CASSPPGQPNEKLFF.

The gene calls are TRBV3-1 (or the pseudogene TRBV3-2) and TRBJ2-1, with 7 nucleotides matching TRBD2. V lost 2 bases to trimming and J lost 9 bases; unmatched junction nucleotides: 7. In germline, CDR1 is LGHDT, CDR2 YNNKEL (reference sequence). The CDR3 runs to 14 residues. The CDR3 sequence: CASSQPTLASEQFF. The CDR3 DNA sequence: TGTGCCAGCAGCCAACCAACACTAGCGTCTGAGCAGTTCTTC.

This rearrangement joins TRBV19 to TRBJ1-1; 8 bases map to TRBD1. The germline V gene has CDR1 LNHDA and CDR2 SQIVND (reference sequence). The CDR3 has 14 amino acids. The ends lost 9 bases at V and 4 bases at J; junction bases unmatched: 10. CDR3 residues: CASRPRQGPTEAFF. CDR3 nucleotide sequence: TGTGCCAGCAGACCCCGACAGGGGCCCACTGAAGCTTTCTTT. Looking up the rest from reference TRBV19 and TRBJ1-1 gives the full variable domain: DGGITQSPKYLFRKEGQNVTLSCEQNLNHDAMYWYRQDPGQGLRLIYYSQIVNDFQKGDIAEGYSVSREKKESFPLTVTSAQKNPTAFYLCASRPRQGPTEAFFGQGTRLTVV.

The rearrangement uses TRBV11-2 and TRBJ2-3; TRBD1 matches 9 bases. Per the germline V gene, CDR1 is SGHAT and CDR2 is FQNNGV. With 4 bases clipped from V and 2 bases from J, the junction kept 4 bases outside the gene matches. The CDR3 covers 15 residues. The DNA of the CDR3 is TGTGCCAGCAGCTCCGGGACAGGGATCACAGATACGCAGTATTTT. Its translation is CASSSGTGITDTQYF. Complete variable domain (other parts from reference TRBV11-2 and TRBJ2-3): EAGVAQSPRYKIIEKRQSVAFWCNPISGHATLYWYQQILGQGPKLLIQFQNNGVVDDSQLPKDRFSAERLKGVDSTLKIQPAKLEDSAVYLCASSSGTGITDTQYFGPGTRLTVL.

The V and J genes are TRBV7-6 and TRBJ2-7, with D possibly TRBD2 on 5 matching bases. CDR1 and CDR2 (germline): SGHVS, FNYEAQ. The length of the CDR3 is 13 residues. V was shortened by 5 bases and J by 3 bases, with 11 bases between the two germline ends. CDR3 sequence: CASSPNGVYEQYF. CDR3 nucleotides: TGTGCCAGCAGCCCCAACGGGGTCTACGAGCAGTACTTC.

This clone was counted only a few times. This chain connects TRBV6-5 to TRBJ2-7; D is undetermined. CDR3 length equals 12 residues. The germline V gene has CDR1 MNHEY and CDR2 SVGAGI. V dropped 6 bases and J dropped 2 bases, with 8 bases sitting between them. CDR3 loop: CASRTGPYEQYF. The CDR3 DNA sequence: TGTGCCAGCAGAACCGGGCCCTACGAGCAGTACTTC.

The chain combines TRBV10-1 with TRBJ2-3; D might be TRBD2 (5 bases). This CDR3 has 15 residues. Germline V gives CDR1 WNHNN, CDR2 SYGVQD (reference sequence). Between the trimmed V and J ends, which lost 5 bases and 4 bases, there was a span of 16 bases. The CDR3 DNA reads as TGCGCCAGCAGTCCTGTCCTTCGGGGTCCAGATACGCAGTATTTT. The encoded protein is CASSPVLRGPDTQYF.

CDR3 sequence reads: CASSQDPTGSLGEKLFF. Written as DNA, the CDR3 is TGTGCCAGCAGCCAAGACCCCACGGGGTCACTAGGTGAAAAACTGTTTTTT. This chain joins TRBV3-1 (or the pseudogene TRBV3-2) and TRBJ1-4, with no clear D. This CDR3 is built from 17 residues. Trimming took 0 bases from V and 7 from J, leaving 18 bases between them. CDR1 and CDR2 from the germline V gene are LGHDT and YNNKEL (reference sequence).

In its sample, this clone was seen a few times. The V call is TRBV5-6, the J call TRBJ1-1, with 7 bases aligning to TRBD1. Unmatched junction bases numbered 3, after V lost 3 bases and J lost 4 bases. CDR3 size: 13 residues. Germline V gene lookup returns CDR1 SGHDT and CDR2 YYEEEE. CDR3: CASSWQGGTEAFF. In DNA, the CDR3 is TGTGCCAGCAGCTGGCAGGGGGGCACTGAAGCTTTCTTT.

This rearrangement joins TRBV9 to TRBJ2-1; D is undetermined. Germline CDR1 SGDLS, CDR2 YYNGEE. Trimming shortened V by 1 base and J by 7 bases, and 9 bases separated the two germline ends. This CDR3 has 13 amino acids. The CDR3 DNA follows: TGTGCCAGCAGCGTAATCCTAGGTAATGAGCAGTTCTTC. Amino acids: CASSVILGNEQFF.

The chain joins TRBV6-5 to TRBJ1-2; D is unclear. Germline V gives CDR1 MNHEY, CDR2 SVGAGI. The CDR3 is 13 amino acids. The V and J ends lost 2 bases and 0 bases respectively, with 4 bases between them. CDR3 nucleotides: TGTGCCAGCAGTTACCGGGCTAACTATGGCTACACCTTC. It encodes CASSYRANYGYTF.